One sample yielded the 29 T cell receptor beta chains listed below, sequenced in a study of T-cell memory formation after mild COVID-19. TCRdb itself ran the 5' RACE reads through MiXCR, one entry per CDR3 protein. The sample consists of under 300,000 distinct CDR3 sequences, roughly 15% of them appearing once. Sequencing was carried out using PBMCs or a T cell subset sorted from them (not recorded which). The source is a young man who had mild COVID-19 (a few samples of this study predate the infection). Cell type and time point are not known.

This rearrangement joins TRBV29-1 to TRBJ2-5; D call uncertain. Trimming stripped 4 bases from V and 0 bases from J, with 6 bases between. The length of the CDR3 is 12 residues. CDR1 is SQVTM and CDR2 is ANQGSEA in the germline V gene. The CDR3 DNA sequence: TGCAGCGTTGCCAGGAACCAAGAGACCCAGTACTTC. This translates into CSVARNQETQYF.

The sample holds many counts of this clonotype. The chain links TRBV7-2 to TRBJ1-2; 8 bases align to TRBD1. V shed 8 bases and J 4 bases; nucleotides not matched to a gene: 3. CDR1 is SGHTA, CDR2 FQGNSA, per germline. CDR3 length equals 12 residues. The DNA of the CDR3 is TGTGCCAGCGGAGGACAGGGCTATGGCTACACCTTC. It specifies CASGGQGYGYTF.

The chain combines TRBV30 with TRBJ1-1; D unclear. CDR1 GTSNPN and CDR2 SVGIG come from the germline V gene (reference sequence). The CDR3 contains 13 residues. The V gene lost 2 bases and the J gene lost 4 bases, with 11 bases spanning the gap. The CDR3 sequence is CAWSRGSGTEAFF. In DNA, the CDR3 is TGTGCCTGGAGTAGAGGGTCGGGCACTGAAGCTTTCTTT.

The sample holds a few counts of this clonotype. V and J are TRBV5-6 and TRBJ2-3; no reliable D call. The CDR3 has 15 residues. V gave up 0 bases and J gave up 6 bases, with 14 bases separating them. The germline CDR1 and CDR2 sequences are SGHDT and YYEEEE. DNA of the CDR3: TGTGCCAGCAGCTTGGTCCTCCTTTCCTCTGATACGCAGTATTTT. It yields the protein CASSLVLLSSDTQYF.

Only a few counts were recorded for this clonotype. V is TRBV20-1 and J is TRBJ1-1, with D unresolved. The V gene's germline CDR1 is DFQATT and CDR2 SNEGSKA (reference sequence). Trimming left V 6 bases short and J 2 bases short, with 19 bases between. The CDR3 contains 15 residues. The CDR3 nucleotides read TGCAGTGCCCCAAACACCCCTTCTTTTAACACTGAAGCTTTCTTT. Encoded protein: CSAPNTPSFNTEAFF.

This clonotype has a handful of counts. V gene TRBV4-1 combines with J gene TRBJ2-7, with D unresolved. With 0 bases removed from V and 2 bases from J, the gap between germline ends came to 11 bases. Germline assignment: CDR1 MGHRA and CDR2 YSYEKL. This CDR3 contains 15 residues. In nucleotides, the CDR3 is TGCGCCAGCAGCCAAGATACCAAGCTGACCTACGAGCAGTACGTC. Encoded protein: CASSQDTKLTYEQYV.

This clonotype was found once. As DNA, the CDR3 is TGTGCCAGCAGCCAACTCGGCCTCTCTGGAAACACCATATATTTT. Its protein product is CASSQLGLSGNTIYF. J is TRBJ1-3 and V is TRBV11-2; D uncertain. CDR3 length equals 15 residues. V lost 5 bases, J lost 0 bases, and 11 bases lay in between. Germline V CDR1 and CDR2: SGHAT, FQNNGV.

The chain recombines TRBV5-1 with TRBJ1-2, with D possibly being TRBD1 (6 bases). Germline loops: CDR1 SGHRS, CDR2 YFSETQ. This CDR3 comprises 14 residues. Trimming left V 0 bases short and J 7 bases short, with 13 bases between. CDR3 DNA: TGCGCCAGCAGCTTGGATGCGGGGGCGGGTGGCTACACCTTC. Translated, it gives CASSLDAGAGGYTF.

The rearrangement links TRBV7-2 to TRBJ1-1; perhaps TRBD1 as D (5 bases). CDR3 length: 16 amino acids. The V gene's germline CDR1 is SGHTA and CDR2 FQGNSA. V shed 1 base and J shed 5 bases, with 17 bases lying between them. The CDR3: CASSLEGGQGGTEAFF. The CDR3 nucleotides are TGTGCCAGCAGCTTAGAAGGAGGGCAGGGCGGGACTGAAGCTTTCTTT.

This clonotype has just one count. V and J are TRBV4-1 and TRBJ2-7; no clear D gene. Germline V lookup: CDR1 MGHRA, CDR2 YSYEKL. V was shortened by 0 bases and J by 0 bases, with 9 bases between the two germline ends. The CDR3 has 15 residues. Here the CDR3 reads CASSQEGSSSYEQYF. CDR3 nucleotides: TGCGCCAGCAGCCAAGAGGGTTCCAGCTCCTACGAGCAGTACTTC.

The rearrangement uses TRBV5-1 and TRBJ1-2; maybe TRBD1 (5 bases). CDR3 length: 15 residues. Germline lookup yields CDR1 SGHRS and CDR2 YFSETQ. Trimming shortened V by 4 bases and J by 6 bases, and 19 bases separated the two germline ends. The CDR3 sequence: CASSAGGTLRDGYTF. CDR3 coding DNA: TGCGCCAGCAGCGCCGGGGGGACTCTTAGAGATGGCTACACCTTC.

This clonotype was picked up a small number of times. This sequence joins TRBV18 and TRBJ1-4, with D unclear. The germline V and J ends were trimmed by 0 bases and 6 bases, with 5 bases remaining between them. The CDR3 totals 13 residues. The germline V gene has CDR1 KGHSH and CDR2 LQKENI. The CDR3 DNA is TGTGCCAGCTCACCACCGAATGATGAAAAACTGTTTTTT. It yields the protein CASSPPNDEKLFF.

The V and J genes are TRBV7-9 and TRBJ2-2; the D gene is possibly TRBD1 (6 bases). V lost 5 bases and J lost 6, with 16 bases in between. Looked up from germline, CDR1 is SEHNR and CDR2 is FQNEAQ (reference sequence). The CDR3 contains 15 residues. CDR3 sequence: CASSPTGHAAGELFF. DNA of the CDR3: TGTGCCAGCAGCCCTACGGGACACGCGGCCGGGGAGCTGTTTTTT.

V gene TRBV7-3 combines with J gene TRBJ2-3, with 9 bases identical to TRBD1. CDR3 size: 16 residues. V shed 2 bases and J 0 bases; nucleotides not matched to a gene: 3. Germline V CDR1 and CDR2: SGHTA, FQGTGA. The CDR3 here is CASSLFGTGSTDTQYF. In DNA form, the CDR3 reads TGTGCCAGCAGCTTATTTGGGACAGGGAGCACAGATACGCAGTATTTT.

This chain connects TRBV2 to TRBJ1-5; D may be TRBD1 (6 bases). Trimming stripped 4 bases from V and 4 bases from J, with 14 bases between. CDR1 is SNHLY and CDR2 is FYNNEI in the germline V gene. This CDR3 comprises 15 residues. The CDR3 DNA reads as TGTGCCAGCAGTGCTCAGGGGTTCGCGAATCAGCCCCAGCATTTT. Its protein is CASSAQGFANQPQHF.

The chain carries TRBV19 and TRBJ2-1; TRBD2 matches 16 bases. Losses at the gene ends were 4 bases for V and 7 bases for J; bases not matched to a gene: 10. Germline V gives CDR1 LNHDA, CDR2 SQIVND (reference sequence). The CDR3 runs 18 residues. The CDR3 sequence: CASSTPGLAGGRFNEQFF. In nucleotides, the CDR3 is TGTGCCAGTAGTACCCCGGGACTAGCGGGGGGGCGTTTTAATGAGCAGTTCTTC. Full variable domain (outside the CDR3, taken from reference TRBV19 and TRBJ2-1): DGGITQSPKYLFRKEGQNVTLSCEQNLNHDAMYWYRQDPGQGLRLIYYSQIVNDFQKGDIAEGYSVSREKKESFPLTVTSAQKNPTAFYLCASSTPGLAGGRFNEQFFGPGTRLTVL.

This rearrangement joins TRBV6-2 or TRBV6-3 to TRBJ2-3; 8 nucleotides match TRBD2. The length of the CDR3 is 17 residues. CDR1 and CDR2 from the germline V gene are MNHEY and SVGEGT. V was pared by 2 bases and J by 10 bases, with 17 bases of the junction left unmatched. The CDR3 DNA follows: TGTGCCAGCAGTTACCGGATCAGCGGGGGCCTCACCGATTCGCAGTATTTT. Its translation: CASSYRISGGLTDSQYF.

This clonotype was found a few times. V and J are TRBV20-1 and TRBJ2-7; possible D gene TRBD2, 5 bases. Germline V gene sequence: CDR1 DFQATT, CDR2 SNEGSKA (reference sequence). CDR3 length: 12 amino acids. V lost 6 bases and J 6 bases, leaving 15 bases between the germline ends. CDR3 residues: CSAAGEIGEQYV. DNA of the CDR3: TGCAGTGCCGCCGGGGAAATCGGCGAGCAGTACGTC.

This clonotype was seen a few times. The chain carries TRBV28 and TRBJ1-2, with D possibly matching TRBD1 (6 bases). Trimming pared 7 bases from V and 2 bases from J, leaving 11 bases between. The germline V gene encodes CDR1 MDHEN and CDR2 SYDVKM. This CDR3 has 13 residues. The CDR3 coding sequence is TGTGCCAGCATCGCGGACAGAAACTATGGCTACACCTTC. It yields the protein CASIADRNYGYTF.

The sample holds a few counts of this clonotype. The genes are TRBV9 and TRBJ1-2; 7 nucleotides match TRBD1. Germline assignment: CDR1 SGDLS and CDR2 YYNGEE. The CDR3 loop spans 14 amino acids. Trimming removed 3 bases from V and 2 bases from J; junction bases left unmatched: 4. CDR3 sequence (DNA): TGTGCCAGCAGCGCAACGGGACAGAACTATGGCTACACCTTC. This translates into CASSATGQNYGYTF.

V is TRBV19 and J is TRBJ2-2; D is possibly TRBD1 (5 bases). Between the trimmed V and J ends, which lost 3 bases and 2 bases, there was a span of 13 bases. CDR3 size: 16 residues. Germline V CDR1 and CDR2: LNHDA, SQIVND (reference sequence). Here the CDR3 reads CASSIMGQLNTGELFF. The CDR3 nucleotides read TGTGCCAGTAGTATCATGGGGCAGCTTAACACCGGGGAGCTGTTTTTT. Full variable domain (missing parts from reference TRBV19 and TRBJ2-2): DGGITQSPKYLFRKEGQNVTLSCEQNLNHDAMYWYRQDPGQGLRLIYYSQIVNDFQKGDIAEGYSVSREKKESFPLTVTSAQKNPTAFYLCASSIMGQLNTGELFFGEGSRLTVL.

The sample holds a few counts of this clonotype. This sequence joins TRBV20-1 and TRBJ1-4, with 8 bases identical to TRBD1. Germline V gives CDR1 DFQATT, CDR2 SNEGSKA (reference sequence). This CDR3 is built from 14 residues. V lost 4 bases to trimming and J lost 3 bases; unmatched junction nucleotides: 4. For the CDR3, the DNA is TGCAGTGCTAACAGGGGGTCAGCTAATGAAAAACTGTTTTTT. Translation: CSANRGSANEKLFF.

J is TRBJ2-5 and V is TRBV7-2; D remains ambiguous. Germline values: CDR1 SGHTA, CDR2 FQGNSA. V was shortened by 2 bases and J by 5 bases, with 15 bases between the two germline ends. The CDR3 is made up of 15 amino acids. The CDR3 DNA follows: TGTGCCAGCAGCTTAATACCCTCCGGCTTCGAGACCCAGTACTTC. Translated: CASSLIPSGFETQYF.

This clonotype was recorded many times. V usage is TRBV12-3 or TRBV12-4 and J usage is TRBJ2-7; the match to TRBD2 covers 7 bases. CDR3 length: 13 residues. J lost 4 bases, V lost 5 bases, and 5 bases had no gene match. The CDR3: CASSPRGDYEQYV. Here the CDR3 DNA reads TGTGCCAGCAGTCCCCGGGGGGATTACGAGCAGTACGTC.

The V call is TRBV4-3, the J call TRBJ2-3; 9 bases are a match to TRBD2. Germline V gene sequence: CDR1 LGHNA, CDR2 YSLEER. V dropped 4 bases and J dropped 4; count of bases not matched to a gene: 9. There are 16 residues in the CDR3. For the CDR3, the DNA is TGCGCCAGCAGCCGGGCCGCGGGGGGGGAGGCAGATACGCAGTATTTT. It translates to CASSRAAGGEADTQYF.

The chain couples TRBV18 to TRBJ1-4; 7 bases align to TRBD1. V shed 3 bases and J 6 bases; nucleotides not matched to a gene: 7. The germline V gene encodes CDR1 KGHSH and CDR2 LQKENI. The CDR3 has 15 amino acids. The CDR3 region has the DNA TGTGCCAGCTCACCGATAGGGGGCCGTTATGAAAAACTGTTTTTT. Encoded protein: CASSPIGGRYEKLFF.

The V and J genes are TRBV4-3 and TRBJ1-4; 8 bases are shared with TRBD1. Germline CDR1 reads LGHNA; CDR2 reads YSLEER. This CDR3 spans 19 amino acids. The V gene end was trimmed by 0 bases and the J gene end by 3 bases; junction bases not matched to a gene: 12. The CDR3 coding sequence is TGCGCCAGCAGCCAAGATCGCGGTGGCAGGGGGCAGTCTAATGAAAAACTGTTTTTT. Translation gives CASSQDRGGRGQSNEKLFF.

A word on this clonotype: At one of its ends the junction is not consistent with the germline gene, which may arise from a read error. V is TRBV5-5 and J is TRBJ1-5, with D possibly matching TRBD1 (5 bases). CDR1 SGHKS and CDR2 YYEKEE come from the germline V gene (reference sequence). The length of the CDR3 is 14 residues. This CDR3 reads CASSLGLSNQPQHF. CDR3 coding DNA: TGTGCCAGCAGTTTGGGGCTAAGCAATCAGCCCCAGCATTTT.

The chain has TRBV20-1 and TRBJ2-1; tentatively, D is TRBD2 (6 bases). Trimming stripped 3 bases from V and 4 bases from J, with 10 bases between. CDR3 length equals 13 residues. Germline CDR1 reads DFQATT; CDR2 reads SNEGSKA (reference sequence). CDR3 sequence (DNA): TGCAGTGCTAGCGGGGGTGCATACAATGAGCAGTTCTTC. Its translation is CSASGGAYNEQFF.